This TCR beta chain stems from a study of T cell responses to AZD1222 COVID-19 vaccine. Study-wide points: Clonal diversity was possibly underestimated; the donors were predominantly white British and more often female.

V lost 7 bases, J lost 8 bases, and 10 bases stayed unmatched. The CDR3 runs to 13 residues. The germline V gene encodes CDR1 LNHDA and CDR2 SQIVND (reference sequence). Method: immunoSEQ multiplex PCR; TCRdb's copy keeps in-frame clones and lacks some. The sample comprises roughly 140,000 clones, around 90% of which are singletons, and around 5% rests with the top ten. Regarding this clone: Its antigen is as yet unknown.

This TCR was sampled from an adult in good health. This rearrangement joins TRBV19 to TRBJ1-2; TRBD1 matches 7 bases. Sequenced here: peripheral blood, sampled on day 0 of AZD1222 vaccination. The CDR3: CASMGQRGKGYTF. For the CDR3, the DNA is TGTGCCAGTATGGGACAGCGAGGGAAAGGCTACACCTTC.